This T cell receptor beta chain was recovered during a study of tumor-infiltrating lymphocytes in primary liver carcinoma. The authors made TCR beta cDNA from 400 to 550 ng total RNA with a constant-region primer. What produced the TCR beta libraries was three nested multiplex PCR rounds using slightly modified ARM-PCR. Use of TRBV1-TRBV30 forward primers with a C-beta reverse primer characterized the first two PCR rounds, which lasted around 10 cycles each. One entry per CDR3 protein results from TCRdb running MiXCR on the multiplex PCR reads. The table lists hundreds of thousands of distinct CDR3 sequences, around three fifths of them singletons. The J segment lost 4 bases and the V segment lost 8 bases, leaving 10 bases of the junction unmatched. Per the germline V gene, CDR1 is MNHNS and CDR2 is SASEGT. The length of the CDR3 is 15 residues. RNA isolated from unsorted whole blood supplied the blood RNA, with germline DNA also extracted.

The genes are TRBV6-1 and TRBJ2-1; 8 bases agree with TRBD1. Sequenced: peripheral blood. The sequence came from a man aged 35-49 years with primary liver carcinoma and hepatitis B virus infection. The CDR3 sequence: CASRSSGGRYNEQFF. The CDR3 DNA follows: TGTGCCAGCCGCTCGTCAGGGGGCAGGTACAATGAGCAGTTCTTC.